This paragraph reports one T cell receptor beta chain. The antigen remains unidentified. Profiled with immunoSEQ multiplex PCR; TCRdb holds only in-frame clones, not every one. The table records under 170,000 clones, approximately 92% of them present only once. These data originate in a study of T cell responses to AZD1222 COVID-19 vaccine. Germline CDR1 SEHNR, CDR2 FQNEAQ (reference sequence). The germline V and J ends were trimmed by 5 bases and 0 bases, with 14 bases remaining between them. The CDR3 is 16 amino acids. Findings and limits, study-wide: Baseline serostatus was positive in only a handful of AZD1222 recipients.

The V gene is TRBV7-9, the J gene TRBJ1-3; D possibly corresponds to TRBD1 (6 bases). This sample comprised peripheral blood, obtained 28 days after the second AZD1222 dose. The clonotype comes from an adult who received the AZD1222 COVID-19 vaccine. The CDR3 region has the DNA TGTGCCAGCAGCCACCAACAGGGAATCTCTGGAAACACCATATATTTT. Residues: CASSHQQGISGNTIYF. Full variable domain (rest looked up from reference TRBV7-9 and TRBJ1-3): DTGVSQNPRHKITKRGQNVTFRCDPISEHNRLYWYRQTLGQGPEFLTYFQNEAQLEKSRLLSDRFSAERPKGSFSTLEIQRTEQGDSAMYLCASSHQQGISGNTIYFGEGSWLTVV.